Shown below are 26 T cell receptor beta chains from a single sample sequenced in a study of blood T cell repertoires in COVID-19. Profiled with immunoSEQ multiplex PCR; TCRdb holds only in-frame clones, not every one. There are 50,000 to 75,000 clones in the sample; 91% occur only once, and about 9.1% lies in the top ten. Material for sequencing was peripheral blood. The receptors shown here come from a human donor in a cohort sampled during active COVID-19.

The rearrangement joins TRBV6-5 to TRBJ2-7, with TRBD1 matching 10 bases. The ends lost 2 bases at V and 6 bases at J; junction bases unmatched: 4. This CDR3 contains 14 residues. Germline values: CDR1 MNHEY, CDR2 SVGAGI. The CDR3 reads CASSYTGQGSEQYF. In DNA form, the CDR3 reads TGTGCCAGCAGTTACACGGGACAGGGGAGCGAGCAGTACTTC.

The CDR3 spells CASSQDLRGLGDTQYF. In DNA, the CDR3 is TGTGCCAGCAGCCAAGATTTGCGGGGACTCGGAGATACGCAGTATTTT. The chain recombines TRBV3-1 (or the pseudogene TRBV3-2) with TRBJ2-3, with D possibly TRBD2 on 6 matching bases. The V gene's germline CDR1 is LGHDT and CDR2 YNNKEL (reference sequence). The CDR3 sequence is 16 residues long. V lost 0 bases and J lost 5, with 15 bases in between.

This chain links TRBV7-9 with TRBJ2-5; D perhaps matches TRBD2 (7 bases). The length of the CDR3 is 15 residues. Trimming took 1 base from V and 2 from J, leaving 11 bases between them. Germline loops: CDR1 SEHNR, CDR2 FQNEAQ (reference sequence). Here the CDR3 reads CASSLGAGAQETQYF. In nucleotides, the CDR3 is TGTGCCAGCAGCTTAGGGGCGGGGGCACAAGAGACCCAGTACTTC.

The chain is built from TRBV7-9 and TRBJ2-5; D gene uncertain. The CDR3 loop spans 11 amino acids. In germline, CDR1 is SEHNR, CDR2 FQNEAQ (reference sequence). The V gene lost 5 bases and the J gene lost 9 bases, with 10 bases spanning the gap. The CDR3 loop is CASSTTAAQYF. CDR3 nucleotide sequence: TGTGCCAGCAGCACGACGGCGGCCCAGTACTTC.

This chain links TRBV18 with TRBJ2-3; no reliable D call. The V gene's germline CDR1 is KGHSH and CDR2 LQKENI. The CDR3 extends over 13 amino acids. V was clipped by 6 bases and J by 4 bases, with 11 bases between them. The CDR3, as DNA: TGTGCCAGCTCTCCCGGAGAAGCAGATACGCAGTATTTT. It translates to CASSPGEADTQYF.

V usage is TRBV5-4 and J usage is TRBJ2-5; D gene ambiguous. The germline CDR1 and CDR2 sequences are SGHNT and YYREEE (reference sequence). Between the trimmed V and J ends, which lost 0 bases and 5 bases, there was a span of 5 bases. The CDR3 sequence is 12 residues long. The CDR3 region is CASSLARETQYF. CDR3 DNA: TGTGCCAGCAGCTTGGCCCGTGAGACCCAGTACTTC. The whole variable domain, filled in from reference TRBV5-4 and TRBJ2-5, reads ETGVTQSPTHLIKTRGQQVTLRCSSQSGHNTVSWYQQALGQGPQFIFQYYREEENGRGNFPPRFSGLQFPNYSSELNVNALELDDSALYLCASSLARETQYFGPGTRLLVL.

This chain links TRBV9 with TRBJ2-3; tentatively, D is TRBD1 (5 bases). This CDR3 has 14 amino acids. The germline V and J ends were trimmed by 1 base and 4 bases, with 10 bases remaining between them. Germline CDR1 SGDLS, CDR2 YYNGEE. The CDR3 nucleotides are TGTGCCAGCAGCGTAAGGGGTAGGGCAGATACGCAGTATTTT. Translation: CASSVRGRADTQYF.

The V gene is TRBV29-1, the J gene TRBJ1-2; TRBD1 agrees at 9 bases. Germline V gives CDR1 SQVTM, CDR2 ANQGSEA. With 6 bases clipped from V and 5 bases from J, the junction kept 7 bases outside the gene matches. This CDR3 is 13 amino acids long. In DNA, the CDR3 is TGCAGCGTAGCGACAGGGGGTGGGTATGGCTACACCTTC. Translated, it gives CSVATGGGYGYTF.

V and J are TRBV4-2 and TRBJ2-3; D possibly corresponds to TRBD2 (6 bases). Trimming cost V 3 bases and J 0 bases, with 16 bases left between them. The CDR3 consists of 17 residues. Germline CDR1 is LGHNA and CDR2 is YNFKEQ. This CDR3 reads CASSQALEGPSTDTQYF. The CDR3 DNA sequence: TGTGCCAGCAGCCAGGCATTGGAGGGCCCAAGCACAGATACGCAGTATTTT.

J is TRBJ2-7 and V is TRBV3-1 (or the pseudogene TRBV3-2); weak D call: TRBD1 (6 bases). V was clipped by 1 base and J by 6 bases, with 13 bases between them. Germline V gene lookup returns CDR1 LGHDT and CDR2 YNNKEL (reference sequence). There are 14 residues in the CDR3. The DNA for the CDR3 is TGTGCCAGCAGCCAAGGGACAGTCCTACGCGAGCAGTACTTC. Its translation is CASSQGTVLREQYF.

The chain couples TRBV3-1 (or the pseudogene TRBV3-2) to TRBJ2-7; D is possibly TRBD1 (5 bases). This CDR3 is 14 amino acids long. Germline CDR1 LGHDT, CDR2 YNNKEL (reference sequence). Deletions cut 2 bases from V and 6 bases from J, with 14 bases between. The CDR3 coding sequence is TGTGCCAGCAGCCAACGTCAGGGCAGTGGCGAGCAGTACTTC. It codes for CASSQRQGSGEQYF.

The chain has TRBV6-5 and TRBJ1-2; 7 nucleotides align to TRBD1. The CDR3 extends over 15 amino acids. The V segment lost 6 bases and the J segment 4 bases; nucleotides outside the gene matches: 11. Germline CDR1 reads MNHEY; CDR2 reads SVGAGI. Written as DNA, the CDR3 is TGTGCCAGCAGACCCAAATTAGGGGGCCCCTATGGCTACACCTTC. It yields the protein CASRPKLGGPYGYTF.

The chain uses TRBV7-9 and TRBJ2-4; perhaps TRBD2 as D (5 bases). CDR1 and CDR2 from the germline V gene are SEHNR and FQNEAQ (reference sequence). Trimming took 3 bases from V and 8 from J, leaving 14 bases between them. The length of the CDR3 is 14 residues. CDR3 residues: CASSLTGVWDIQYF. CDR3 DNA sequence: TGTGCCAGCAGCTTGACCGGGGTTTGGGACATTCAGTACTTC.

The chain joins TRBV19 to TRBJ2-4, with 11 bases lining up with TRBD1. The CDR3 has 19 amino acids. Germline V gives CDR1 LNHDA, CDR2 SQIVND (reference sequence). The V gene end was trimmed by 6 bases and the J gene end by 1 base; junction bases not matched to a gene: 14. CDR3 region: CASSPGQGARGRAKNIQYF. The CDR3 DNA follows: TGTGCCAGTAGCCCAGGACAGGGGGCTCGGGGTCGGGCCAAAAACATTCAGTACTTC.

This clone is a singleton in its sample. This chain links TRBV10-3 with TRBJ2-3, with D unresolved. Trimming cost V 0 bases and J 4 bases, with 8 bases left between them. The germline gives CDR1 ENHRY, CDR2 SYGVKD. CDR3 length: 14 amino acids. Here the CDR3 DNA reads TGTGCCATCAGTGAGTCAGTTTCGGCAGATACGCAGTATTTT. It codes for CAISESVSADTQYF.

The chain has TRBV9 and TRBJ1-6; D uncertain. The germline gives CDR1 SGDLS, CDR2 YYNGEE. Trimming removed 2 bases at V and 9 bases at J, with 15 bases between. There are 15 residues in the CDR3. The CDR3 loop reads CASSVVEGWGSPLHF. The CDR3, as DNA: TGTGCCAGCAGCGTGGTCGAGGGCTGGGGTTCACCCCTCCACTTT.

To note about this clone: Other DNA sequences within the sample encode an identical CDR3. The CDR3 DNA reads TGTGCCAGCAGTTTTTTCCCGGGTGAGCAGTTCTTC. Amino acids: CASSFFPGEQFF. The chain is built from TRBV12-3 or TRBV12-4 and TRBJ2-1; D is ambiguous. This CDR3 contains 12 residues. Deletions cut 3 bases from V and 9 bases from J, with 9 bases between.

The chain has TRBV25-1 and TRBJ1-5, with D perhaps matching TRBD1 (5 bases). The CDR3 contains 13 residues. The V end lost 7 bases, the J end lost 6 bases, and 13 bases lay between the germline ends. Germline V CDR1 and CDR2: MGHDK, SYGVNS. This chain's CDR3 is CASILNGGQPQHF. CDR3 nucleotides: TGTGCCAGCATCCTTAACGGGGGTCAGCCCCAGCATTTT.

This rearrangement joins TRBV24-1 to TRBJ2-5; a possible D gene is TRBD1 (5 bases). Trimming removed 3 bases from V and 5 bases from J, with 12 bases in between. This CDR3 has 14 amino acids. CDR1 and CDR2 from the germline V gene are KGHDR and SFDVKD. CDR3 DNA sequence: TGTGCCACCAGTGATCCAGGGCTCCGCGAGACCCAGTACTTC. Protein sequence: CATSDPGLRETQYF.

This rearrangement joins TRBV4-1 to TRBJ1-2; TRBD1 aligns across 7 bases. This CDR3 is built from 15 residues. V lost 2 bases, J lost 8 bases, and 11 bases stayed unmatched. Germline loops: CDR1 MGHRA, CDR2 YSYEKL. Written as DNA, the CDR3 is TGCGCCAGCAGCCAACCTCAGACAGGGAAACTCGGCTACACCTTC. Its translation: CASSQPQTGKLGYTF.

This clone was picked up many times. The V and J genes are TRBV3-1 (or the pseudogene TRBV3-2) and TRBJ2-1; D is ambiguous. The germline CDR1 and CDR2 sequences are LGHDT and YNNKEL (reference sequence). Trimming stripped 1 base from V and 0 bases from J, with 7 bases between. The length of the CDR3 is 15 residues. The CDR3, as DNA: TGTGCCAGCAGCCAAGTGGCTTCCTCCTACAATGAGCAGTTCTTC. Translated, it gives CASSQVASSYNEQFF.

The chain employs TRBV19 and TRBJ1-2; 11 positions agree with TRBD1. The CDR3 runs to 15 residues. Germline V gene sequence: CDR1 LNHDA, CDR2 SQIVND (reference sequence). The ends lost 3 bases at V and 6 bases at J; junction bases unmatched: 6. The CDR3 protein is CASSIKGQGAHGYTF. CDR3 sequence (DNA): TGTGCCAGTAGTATCAAAGGACAGGGGGCTCATGGCTACACCTTC.

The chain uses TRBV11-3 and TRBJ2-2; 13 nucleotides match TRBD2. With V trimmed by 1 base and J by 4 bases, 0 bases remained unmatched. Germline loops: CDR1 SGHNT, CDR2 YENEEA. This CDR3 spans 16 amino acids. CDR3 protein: CASSLGLAGGTGELFF. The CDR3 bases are TGTGCCAGCAGCTTAGGACTAGCGGGGGGCACCGGGGAGCTGTTTTTT. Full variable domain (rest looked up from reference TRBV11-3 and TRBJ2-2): EAGVVQSPRYKIIEKKQPVAFWCNPISGHNTLYWYLQNLGQGPELLIRYENEEAVDDSQLPKDRFSAERLKGVDSTLKIQPAELGDSAVYLCASSLGLAGGTGELFFGEGSRLTVL.

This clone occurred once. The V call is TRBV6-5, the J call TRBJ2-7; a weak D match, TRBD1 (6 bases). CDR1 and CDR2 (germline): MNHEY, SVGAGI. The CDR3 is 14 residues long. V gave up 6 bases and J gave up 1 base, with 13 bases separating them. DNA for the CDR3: TGTGCCAGCAGGGAGGACAGCCTGTCCTACGAGCAGTACTTC. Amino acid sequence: CASREDSLSYEQYF.

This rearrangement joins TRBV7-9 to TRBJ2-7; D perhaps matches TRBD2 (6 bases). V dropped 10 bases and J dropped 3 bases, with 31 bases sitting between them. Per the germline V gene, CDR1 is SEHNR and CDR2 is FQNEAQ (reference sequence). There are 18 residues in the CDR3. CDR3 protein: CATQTPGGEPTPLYEQYF. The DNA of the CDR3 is TGTGCCACGCAAACACCCGGAGGGGAACCCACCCCCCTCTACGAGCAGTACTTC.

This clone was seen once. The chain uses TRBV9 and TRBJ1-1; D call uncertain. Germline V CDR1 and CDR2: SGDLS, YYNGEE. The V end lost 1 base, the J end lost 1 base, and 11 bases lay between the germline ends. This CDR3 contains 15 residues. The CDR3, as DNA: TGTGCCAGCAGCGTAAATTCGCGGCCGAACACTGAAGCTTTCTTT. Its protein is CASSVNSRPNTEAFF.